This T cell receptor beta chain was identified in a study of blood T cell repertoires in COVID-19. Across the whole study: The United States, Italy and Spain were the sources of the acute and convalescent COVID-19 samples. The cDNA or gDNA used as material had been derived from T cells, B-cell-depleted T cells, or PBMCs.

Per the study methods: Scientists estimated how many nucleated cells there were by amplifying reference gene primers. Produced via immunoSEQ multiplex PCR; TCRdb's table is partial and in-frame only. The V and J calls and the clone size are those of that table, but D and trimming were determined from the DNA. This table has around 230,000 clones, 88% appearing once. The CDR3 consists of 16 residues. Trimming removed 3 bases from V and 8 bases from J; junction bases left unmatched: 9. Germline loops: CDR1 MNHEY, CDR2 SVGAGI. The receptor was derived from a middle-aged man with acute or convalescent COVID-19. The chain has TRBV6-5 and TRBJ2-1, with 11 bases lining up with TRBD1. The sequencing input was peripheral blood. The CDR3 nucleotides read TGTGCCAGCAGTTATGGGGACAGGGGGGACCCGGATGAGCAGTTCTTC. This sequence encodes CASSYGDRGDPDEQFF.